This T cell receptor beta chain is drawn from a study of long-term antiretroviral therapy in people with HIV. Trimming removed 5 bases from V and 4 bases from J, with 14 bases in between. Germline-derived CDR1 and CDR2 are MNHNS and SASEGT. The CDR3 contains 14 residues. For this clone: Its matching antigen is unknown.

Researchers report immunoSEQ v3.0 was run at survey level. Measured with immunoSEQ multiplex PCR; TCRdb has only the in-frame clones, and not every one. The sample consists of about 36,000 clones, less than 85% of them appearing once. Whole-study results and caveats: Before ART, certain clones expanded, and these dominated the repertoire at all time points. Blood dates from about 2003 to 2017, possibly under older ART regimens.

This sequence was found in a young man with HIV. The gene calls are TRBV6-1 and TRBJ1-2; possibly TRBD1 for D (5 bases). Specimen: unsorted PBMCs, collected 3.4 years after starting antiretroviral therapy. This CDR3 is CASSPGTASYGYTF. The CDR3 DNA follows: TGTGCCAGCAGTCCCGGGACGGCATCCTATGGCTACACCTTC.